Here is one T cell receptor (beta chain) with its context. This clone was counted many times. What antigen it recognizes has not been identified. Per-base quality was not reported, and no clone a single base away is much larger than it. This sample is part of a study of blood T cell repertoires in COVID-19 (dated by TCRdb to about 2020). About the investigation overall: Samples from collaborators originated in the United States, Italy and Spain and spanned both the acute and convalescent phases of COVID-19. The prospective study material was composed of cDNA or gDNA derived from T cells, B-cell-depleted T cells, or PBMCs. Deeply sampled blood TCRbeta repertoires from subjects exposed to, actively infected with, or recovered from COVID-19 were included in the dataset. A freely available public database, intended as a resource for researchers studying the immune response to SARS-CoV-2, is where the repertoires were released. Samples were obtained from the ongoing ImmuneRACE study (first 160 participants) and from 1,254 subjects provided by 6 global collaborators. The sample metadata nearly always contained a de-identified subject ID, COVID-19 status, age in years and sex. Where available, HLA class I and class II types were taken from metadata supplied by the sample provider and were not determined by assay-based typing. Points the paper makes about the study in general: How much clinical and demographic metadata was included differed by source and by participant, and the metadata was provided uncurated.

Participants in the prospective study were aged about 18 to 95 years, lived in about two dozen United States geographic areas, and enrolled through a virtual design. In the prospective study, participants were assigned to cohorts based on the clinical history participants reported in a screening survey and a study questionnaire. Recovered participants in ImmuneRACE Cohort 3 were defined as having two consecutive negative NP/OP PCR tests, clearance from a healthcare professional, or resolution of symptoms. Mobile phlebotomists in the prospective study collected whole blood, serum and a nasopharyngeal or oropharyngeal swab from every participant. Prospective study participants could optionally give additional blood draws and questionnaires over a roughly two-month period. Prospective study blood samples were shipped either frozen or at room temperature before DNA extraction. TCRbeta CDR3 regions were amplified from genomic DNA by means of the immunoSEQ Assay, a bias-controlled multiplex PCR. As for how the authors treated the data: Within the assay, amplification of reference gene primers was used to estimate how many nucleated cells each sample contained. Sequence reads were collapsed and filtered to measure the absolute abundance of every unique TCRbeta CDR3 rearrangement. For each sample, productive Simpson clonality was calculated by taking the square root of Simpson's diversity index across productive rearrangements. TCRdb re-hosts the immuneACCESS table, in-frame sequences only. Its copies lack some clones; in the studies checked, an unresolved V gene accounts for under half of them, and the cause for the rest is not known. The V and J calls and clone size were taken over from that table, and D and trimming were inferred from the DNA. Present in this sample are about 210,000 clones, around 84% of which were seen just once. 15% to 20% of the sample is taken by the ten largest.

As encoded in the germline V gene (reference sequence), CDR1 is LNHDA while CDR2 is SQIVND. Unmatched junction bases come to 14, with V trimmed by 10 bases and J by 4 bases. Counted from cysteine to phenylalanine, this CDR3 has 15 amino acids. The read is trimmed to its CDR3 DNA, 45 bases read in frame from base 1. Rearrangement joined TRBV19 to TRBJ2-7; 9 junctional bases match TRBD1. This clonotype originated in a man in his forties or fifties who had recovered from COVID-19. Sequenced: PBMCs or T cells enriched from blood (not recorded which). CDR3 loop: CATRVAGTGSYEQYF. Read as DNA, the sequence is TGTGCCACTAGAGTGGCCGGGACAGGGTCTTACGAGCAGTACTTC.